The clone carrying this T cell receptor (beta chain) occurred many times. Its antigen is as yet unknown. Source material for PBMCs was roughly 10 ml fresh peripheral blood. Amplification of TCR beta CDR3 regions was performed using RNA transcripts as template. Carried out on the TCR CDR3, a first-round RT-PCR used the HTBI primer set. A single record per CDR3 protein comes from TCRdb applying MiXCR to the multiplex PCR reads. The sample includes a few hundred thousand distinct CDR3 sequences, about 13% of them seen just once. The data are from a study of T cells in Graves' hyperthyroidism and ophthalmopathy. Study-level results: Most thyroid-expanded clonotypes above 0.001 were also found in blood.

Sequenced input: blood. This TCR was recovered from a man under 40 with Graves' hyperthyroidism that later progressed to Graves' ophthalmopathy.

The CDR3 bases are TGTGCCAGCAGTTTATTATCCCTCTTTGGATGGACTGAAGCTTTCTTT. This encodes CASSLLSLFGWTEAFF. J is TRBJ1-1 and V is TRBV28; D gene uncertain. Germline V lookup: CDR1 MDHEN, CDR2 SYDVKM. CDR3 length equals 16 residues. The V and J ends lost 1 base and 5 bases respectively, with 17 bases between them.